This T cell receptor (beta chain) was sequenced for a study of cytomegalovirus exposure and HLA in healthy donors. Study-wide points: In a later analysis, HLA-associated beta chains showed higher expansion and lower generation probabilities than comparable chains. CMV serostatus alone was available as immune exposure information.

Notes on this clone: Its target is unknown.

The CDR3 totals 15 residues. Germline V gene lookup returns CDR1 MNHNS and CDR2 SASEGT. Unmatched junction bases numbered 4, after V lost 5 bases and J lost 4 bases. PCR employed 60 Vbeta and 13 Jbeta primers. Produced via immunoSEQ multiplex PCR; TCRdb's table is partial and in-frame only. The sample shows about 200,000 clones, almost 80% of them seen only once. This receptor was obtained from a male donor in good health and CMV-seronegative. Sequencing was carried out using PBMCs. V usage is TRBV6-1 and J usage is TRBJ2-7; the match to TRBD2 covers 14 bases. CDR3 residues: CASSRGTSGRYEQYF. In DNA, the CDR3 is TGTGCCAGCAGTAGAGGGACTAGCGGGAGATACGAGCAGTACTTC.